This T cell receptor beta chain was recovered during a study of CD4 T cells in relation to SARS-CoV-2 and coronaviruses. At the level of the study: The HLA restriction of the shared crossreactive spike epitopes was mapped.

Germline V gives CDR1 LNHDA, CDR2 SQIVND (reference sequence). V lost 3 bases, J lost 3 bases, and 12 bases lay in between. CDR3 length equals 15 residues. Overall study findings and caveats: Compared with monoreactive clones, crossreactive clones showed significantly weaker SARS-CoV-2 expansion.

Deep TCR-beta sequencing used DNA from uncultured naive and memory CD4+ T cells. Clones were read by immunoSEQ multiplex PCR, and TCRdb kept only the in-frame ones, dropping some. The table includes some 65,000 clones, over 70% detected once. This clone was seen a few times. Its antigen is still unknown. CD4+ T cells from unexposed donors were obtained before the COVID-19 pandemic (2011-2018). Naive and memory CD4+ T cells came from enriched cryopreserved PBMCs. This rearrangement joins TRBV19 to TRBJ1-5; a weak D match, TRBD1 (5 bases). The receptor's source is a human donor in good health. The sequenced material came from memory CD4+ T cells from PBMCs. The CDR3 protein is CASSIGATFNQPQHF. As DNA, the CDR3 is TGTGCCAGTAGTATTGGGGCCACATTCAATCAGCCCCAGCATTTT.